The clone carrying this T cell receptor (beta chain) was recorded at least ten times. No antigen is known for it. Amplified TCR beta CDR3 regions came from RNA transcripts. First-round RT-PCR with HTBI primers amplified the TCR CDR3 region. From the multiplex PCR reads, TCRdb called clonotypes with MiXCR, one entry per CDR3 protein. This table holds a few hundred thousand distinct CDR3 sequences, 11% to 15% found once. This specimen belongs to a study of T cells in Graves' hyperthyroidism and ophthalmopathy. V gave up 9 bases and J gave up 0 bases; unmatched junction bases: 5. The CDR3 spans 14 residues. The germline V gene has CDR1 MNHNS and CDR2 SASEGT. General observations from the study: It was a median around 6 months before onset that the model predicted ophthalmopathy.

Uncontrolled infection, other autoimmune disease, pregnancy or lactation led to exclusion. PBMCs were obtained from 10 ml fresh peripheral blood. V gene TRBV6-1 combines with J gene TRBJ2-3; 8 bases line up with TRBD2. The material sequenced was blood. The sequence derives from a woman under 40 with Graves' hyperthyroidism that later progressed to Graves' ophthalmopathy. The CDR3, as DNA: TGTGCCAGTTCAAGCGGGAGAAGCACAGATACGCAGTATTTT. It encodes CASSSGRSTDTQYF.